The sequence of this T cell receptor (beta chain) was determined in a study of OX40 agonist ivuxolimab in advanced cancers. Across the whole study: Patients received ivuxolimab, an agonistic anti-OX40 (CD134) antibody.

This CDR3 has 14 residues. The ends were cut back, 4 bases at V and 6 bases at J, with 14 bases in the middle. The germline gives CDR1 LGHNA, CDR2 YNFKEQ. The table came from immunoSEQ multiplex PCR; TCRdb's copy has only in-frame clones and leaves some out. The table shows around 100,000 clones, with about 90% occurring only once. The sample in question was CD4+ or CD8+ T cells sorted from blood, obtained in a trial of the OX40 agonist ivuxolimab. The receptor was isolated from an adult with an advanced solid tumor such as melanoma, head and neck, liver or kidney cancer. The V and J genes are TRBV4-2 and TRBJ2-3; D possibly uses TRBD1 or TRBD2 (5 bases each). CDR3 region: CASSRTGLDDTQYF. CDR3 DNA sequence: TGTGCCAGCAGCCGGACGGGGCTCGACGATACGCAGTATTTT.